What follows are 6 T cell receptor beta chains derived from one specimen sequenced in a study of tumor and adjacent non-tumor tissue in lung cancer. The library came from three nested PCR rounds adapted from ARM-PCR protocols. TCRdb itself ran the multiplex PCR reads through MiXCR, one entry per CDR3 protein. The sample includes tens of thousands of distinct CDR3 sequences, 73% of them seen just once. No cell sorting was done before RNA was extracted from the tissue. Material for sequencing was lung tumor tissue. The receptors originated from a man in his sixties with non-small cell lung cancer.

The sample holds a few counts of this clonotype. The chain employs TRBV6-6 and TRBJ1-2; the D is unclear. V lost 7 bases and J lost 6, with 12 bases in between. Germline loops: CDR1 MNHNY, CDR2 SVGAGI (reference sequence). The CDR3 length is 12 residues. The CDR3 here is CASISQRDGYTF. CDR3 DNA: TGTGCCAGCATTAGCCAAAGGGATGGCTACACCTTC.

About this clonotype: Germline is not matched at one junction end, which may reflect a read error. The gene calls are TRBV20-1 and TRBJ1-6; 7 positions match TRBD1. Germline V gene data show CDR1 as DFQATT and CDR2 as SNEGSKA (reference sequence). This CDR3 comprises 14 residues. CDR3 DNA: TGCAGTGCTAGACGACCAGGGGGTGTAACACCCCCCCACTTT. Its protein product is CSARRPGGVTPPHF.

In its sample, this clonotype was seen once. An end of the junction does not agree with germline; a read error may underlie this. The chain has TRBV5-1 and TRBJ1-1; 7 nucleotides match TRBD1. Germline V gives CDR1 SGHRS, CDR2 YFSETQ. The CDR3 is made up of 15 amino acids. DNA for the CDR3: TGCGCCAGGAGCTTGGGCTCAGGGGGATTCACTGAAGCTTTCTTT. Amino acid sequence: CARSLGSGGFTEAFF.

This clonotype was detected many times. CDR3 sequence reads: CASSLGPLYGQFF. CDR3 coding DNA: TGTGCCAGCAGTCTGGGACCTCTCTATGGGCAGTTCTTC. This chain connects TRBV12-3 or TRBV12-4 to TRBJ2-1; D may be TRBD1 or TRBD2 (5 bases each). CDR3 length: 13 residues. Between the trimmed V and J ends, which lost 5 bases and 12 bases, there was a span of 17 bases.

The CDR3 bases are TGCAGTGTGAGGGACAGACACAACGAGCAGTACTTC. Translated, it gives CSVRDRHNEQYF. The J gene is TRBJ2-7, the V gene TRBV20-1; 7 bases fit TRBD1. Trimming at V came to 7 bases and at J to 5 bases, leaving 8 bases not matched to a gene. Germline V gene data show CDR1 as DFQATT and CDR2 as SNEGSKA (reference sequence). The CDR3 consists of 12 residues.

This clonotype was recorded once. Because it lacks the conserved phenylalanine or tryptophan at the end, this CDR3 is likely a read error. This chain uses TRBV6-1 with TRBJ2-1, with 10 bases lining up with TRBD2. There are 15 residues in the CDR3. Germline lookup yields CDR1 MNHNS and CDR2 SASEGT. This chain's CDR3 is CASIIAGGVYNEQFL. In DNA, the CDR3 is TGTGCCAGCATTATAGCGGGAGGTGTCTACAATGAACAGTTCCTC.